The present entry profiles one T cell receptor (beta chain) with its context. Its antigen remains unknown. This entry is derived from a study of blood T cells in healthy people across ages. Alongside a J-beta primer mix, a sample-barcoded 5' primer served in a second PCR lasting roughly 7 to 11 cycles. TCRdb reanalysed the 5' RACE reads using MiXCR and keeps one entry per CDR3 protein. The data hold about 1.8 million distinct CDR3 sequences, with 49% observed a single time. V was trimmed by 0 bases and J by 5 bases, leaving 6 bases between them. In germline, CDR1 is SGDLS, CDR2 YYNGEE. This CDR3 region has 13 residues. Study findings and constraints: With age, beta diversity per million T cells declined roughly linearly, significantly by roughly 40.

This clonotype was obtained from a woman aged 35 to 49 in good health. The sample taken for sequencing was blood. This sequence joins TRBV9 and TRBJ2-1; D gene ambiguous. This chain's CDR3 is CASSVVADNEQFF. The CDR3 DNA is TGTGCCAGCAGCGTAGTGGCGGACAATGAGCAGTTCTTC.